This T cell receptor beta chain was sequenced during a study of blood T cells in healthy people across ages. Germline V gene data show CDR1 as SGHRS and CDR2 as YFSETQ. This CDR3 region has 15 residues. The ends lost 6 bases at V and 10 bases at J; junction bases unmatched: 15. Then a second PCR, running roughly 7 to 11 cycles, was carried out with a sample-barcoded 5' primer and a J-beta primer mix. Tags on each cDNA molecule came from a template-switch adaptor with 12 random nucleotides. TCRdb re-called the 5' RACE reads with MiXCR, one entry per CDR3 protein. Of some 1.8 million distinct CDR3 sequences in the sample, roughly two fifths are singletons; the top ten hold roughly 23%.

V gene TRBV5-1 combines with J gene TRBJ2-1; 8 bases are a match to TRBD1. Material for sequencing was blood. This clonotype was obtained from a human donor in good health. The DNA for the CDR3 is TGCGCCAGCACGACCGGTGGACAGGGAAGAGAAGAGCAGTTCTTC. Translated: CASTTGGQGREEQFF.